These 9 T cell receptor beta chains were sequenced from one sample in a study of cytomegalovirus exposure and HLA in healthy donors. The PCR employed 60 Vbeta primers together with 13 Jbeta primers. The method was immunoSEQ multiplex PCR; TCRdb's version includes in-frame clones alone and lacks a portion of them. Found here are about 190,000 clones, around 86% of them singletons; the top ten hold 1.5% to 2%. Sequencing used PBMCs. The receptors originated from a man aged 45-60 years in good health and CMV-seronegative.

This chain joins TRBV5-1 and TRBJ2-5, with D perhaps TRBD2 (6 bases). The germline V gene encodes CDR1 SGHRS and CDR2 YFSETQ. V was shortened by 3 bases and J by 2 bases, with 14 bases between the two germline ends. CDR3 length equals 15 residues. DNA for the CDR3: TGCGCCAGCAGCTACGCTTCCGGGAGACAAGAGACCCAGTACTTC. This codes for CASSYASGRQETQYF. Full variable domain (rest looked up from reference TRBV5-1 and TRBJ2-5): KAGVTQTPRYLIKTRGQQVTLSCSPISGHRSVSWYQQTPGQGLQFLFEYFSETQRNKGNFPGRFSGRQFSNSRSEMNVSTLELGDSALYLCASSYASGRQETQYFGPGTRLLVL.

This clone was counted once. CDR3 region: CASATGGETQYF. In nucleotides, the CDR3 is TGTGCCAGCGCAACGGGGGGGGAGACCCAGTACTTC. The rearrangement links TRBV28 to TRBJ2-5; 8 bases are shared with TRBD2. The CDR3 consists of 12 residues. Germline assignment: CDR1 MDHEN and CDR2 SYDVKM. The V segment lost 8 bases and the J segment 5 bases; nucleotides outside the gene matches: 4.

This chain joins TRBV28 and TRBJ2-7; possible D gene TRBD1, 6 bases. Germline CDR1 MDHEN, CDR2 SYDVKM. CDR3 length equals 12 residues. V dropped 7 bases and J dropped 6 bases, with 13 bases sitting between them. CDR3 DNA sequence: TGTGCCAGCAACACACTAGGGGGCGAGCAGTACTTC. Translation: CASNTLGGEQYF.

The chain is built from TRBV30 and TRBJ2-5; 9 bases fit TRBD2. After removal of 8 bases from V and 5 bases from J, the junction contained 12 bases not matched to a gene. Germline V gene sequence: CDR1 GTSNPN, CDR2 SVGIG (reference sequence). The CDR3 runs 14 residues. CDR3: CARSSSGMRETQYF. Here the CDR3 DNA reads TGTGCCCGCTCCTCTAGCGGGATGAGGGAGACCCAGTACTTC. Variable domain in full (rest from reference TRBV30 and TRBJ2-5): SQTIHQWPATLVQPVGSPLSLECTVEGTSNPNLYWYRQAAGRGLQLLFYSVGIGQISSEVPQNLSASRPQDRQFILSSKKLLLSDSGFYLCARSSSGMRETQYFGPGTRLLVL.

For the CDR3, the DNA is TGTGCCAGCAGTGCTACTAGCGCGTACACAGATACGCAGTATTTT. This encodes CASSATSAYTDTQYF. V and J are TRBV6-1 and TRBJ2-3; 7 bases fit TRBD2. Trimming at V came to 4 bases and at J to 2 bases, leaving 6 bases not matched to a gene. Per the germline V gene, CDR1 is MNHNS and CDR2 is SASEGT. The CDR3 contains 15 residues.

The CDR3 protein is CASTGQGLAGQPQHF. CDR3 in DNA: TGTGCCAGTACCGGACAGGGATTAGCGGGCCAGCCCCAGCATTTT. The V call is TRBV19, the J call TRBJ1-5, with 8 bases that match TRBD1. Germline values: CDR1 LNHDA, CDR2 SQIVND (reference sequence). CDR3 length equals 15 residues. Trimming removed 7 bases from V and 7 bases from J; junction bases left unmatched: 12.

The gene calls are TRBV7-3 and TRBJ1-6, with a weak D call TRBD1 (6 bases). Per germline, CDR1 SGHTA and CDR2 FQGTGA. V was shortened by 6 bases and J by 7 bases, with 13 bases between the two germline ends. CDR3 length equals 14 residues. In nucleotides, the CDR3 is TGTGCCAGCAGGCGAACAGGGTACAATTCACCCCTCCACTTT. This gives the protein CASRRTGYNSPLHF.

V usage is TRBV2 and J usage is TRBJ1-5; D remains unclear. CDR1 is SNHLY and CDR2 is FYNNEI in the germline V gene. V was pared by 4 bases and J by 7 bases, with 11 bases between. The CDR3 is made up of 13 amino acids. The CDR3 coding sequence is TGTGCCAGCAGTGGCGGGGAAGGACAGCCCCAGCATTTT. Translated: CASSGGEGQPQHF.

This clone has a single count. The chain combines TRBV11-2 with TRBJ1-1; weak D call: TRBD1 (5 bases). The CDR3 loop spans 17 amino acids. In germline, CDR1 is SGHAT, CDR2 FQNNGV. Trimming shortened V by 1 base and J by 1 base, and 16 bases separated the two germline ends. The CDR3 bases are TGTGCCAGCAGCTTAGGGGGCGGGGAAGGAGCGAACACTGAAGCTTTCTTT. It encodes CASSLGGGEGANTEAFF.